Listed below are T cell receptor beta chains from one sample, sequenced in a study of blood T cell repertoires in COVID-19. Here immunoSEQ multiplex PCR was the method, and the copy in TCRdb shows in-frame clones only, minus some. The data show just over 60,000 clones, approximately 79% seen once. The source material was peripheral blood. These receptors were collected from a man in his sixties with acute or convalescent COVID-19. The CDR3 runs from the conserved cysteine through the conserved F or W. D genes are given only for firm matches. Expanded clones get a size class; other rows say once, few or many, or leave the size out.

V	J	size	D	CDR3
TRBV6-5	TRBJ2-7	once	NA	CASSPTAYEQYF
TRBV28	TRBJ2-7	NA	TRBD2	CASRGLAGLYEQYF
TRBV18	TRBJ2-7	once	TRBD2	CASSPTGTSGRWHEQYF
TRBV6-2/TRBV6-3	TRBJ2-7	NA	TRBD2	CASTPGGHEQYF
TRBV14	TRBJ2-1	NA	TRBD2	CASSQGAGVGDEQFF
TRBV4-1	TRBJ2-7	NA	TRBD2	CASSSETSGRVIGYEQYF
TRBV6-5	TRBJ2-5	NA	NA	CASTETVDQETQYF
TRBV4-1	TRBJ1-4	NA	NA	CASSPPGVVNEKLFF
TRBV27	TRBJ2-7	NA	NA	CASSPRGSGWEQYF
TRBV29-1	TRBJ2-1	NA	NA	CSVQTTAYNEQFF
TRBV5-1	TRBJ1-1	once	NA	CASGKDRNTEAFF
TRBV25-1	TRBJ2-3	NA	TRBD1	CASSTAYTGELTDTQYF
TRBV2	TRBJ1-5	NA	TRBD1	CASSRDRDNQPQHF